This T cell receptor (beta chain) stems from a study of blood T cell repertoires in COVID-19. The V end lost 4 bases, the J end lost 7 bases, and 12 bases lay between the germline ends. This CDR3 has 13 amino acids. Germline loops: CDR1 SGHNT, CDR2 YYREEE (reference sequence). Original handling: The authors estimated nucleated cell counts from reference gene primer amplification. Here immunoSEQ multiplex PCR was the method, and the copy in TCRdb shows in-frame clones only, minus some. V, J and clone size were drawn from that table, and D and trimming were deduced from the DNA. The sample includes about 370,000 clones, over 75% of them seen just once.

The clonotype was recovered from a woman younger than 45 with COVID-19, enrolled during active disease. V is TRBV5-4 and J is TRBJ2-1; D may be TRBD2 (7 bases). Sequenced: peripheral blood. The CDR3 spells CASSPKGGNEQFF. The CDR3 DNA reads TGTGCCAGCAGCCCCAAGGGGGGGAATGAGCAGTTCTTC.